Each of the 19 T cell receptor beta chains below was sequenced from the same sample in a study of technical replicates of blood from a few donors. Clones were read by immunoSEQ multiplex PCR, and TCRdb kept only the in-frame ones, dropping some. The sample lists some 78,000 clones; roughly 93% were seen once. The sequencing sample was made of T cells isolated from PBMCs. These receptors originate from a human donor in good health.

The genes are TRBV4-1 and TRBJ1-3; D unresolved. The CDR3 contains 15 residues. Looked up from germline, CDR1 is MGHRA and CDR2 is YSYEKL. The ends were cut back, 0 bases at V and 0 bases at J, with 6 bases in the middle. CDR3 sequence (DNA): TGCGCCAGCAGCCAAGATGGCATCTCTGGAAACACCATATATTTT. It codes for CASSQDGISGNTIYF.

The chain employs TRBV2 and TRBJ2-7, with TRBD1 matching 10 bases. The CDR3 runs to 15 residues. CDR1 SNHLY and CDR2 FYNNEI come from the germline V gene. Losses at the gene ends were 3 bases for V and 3 bases for J; bases not matched to a gene: 5. CDR3 sequence: CASSDWDRGNYEQYF. DNA for the CDR3: TGTGCCAGCAGTGACTGGGACAGGGGAAACTACGAGCAGTACTTC.

This chain joins TRBV5-1 and TRBJ2-7; 7 bases map to TRBD2. Germline V gives CDR1 SGHRS, CDR2 YFSETQ. The CDR3 loop spans 16 amino acids. Germline trimming cut 4 bases from V and 2 bases from J; bases unmatched to any gene: 12. As DNA, the CDR3 is TGCGCCAGCAGCGATCCCCCGGGGCGGGAGACCTACGAGCAGTACTTC. This sequence encodes CASSDPPGRETYEQYF.

The CDR3 bases are TGTGCCAGCAGCCCAGGGGGAGAAGCAGTACAAGAGACCCAGTACTTC. Encoded protein: CASSPGGEAVQETQYF. This rearrangement joins TRBV7-9 to TRBJ2-5, with 7 positions matching TRBD1. The CDR3 is made up of 16 amino acids. CDR1 and CDR2 from the germline V gene are SEHNR and FQNEAQ (reference sequence). The V segment lost 5 bases and the J segment 2 bases; nucleotides outside the gene matches: 11.

J is TRBJ1-2 and V is TRBV6-5; possible D gene TRBD1, 5 bases. The CDR3 sequence is 16 residues long. V was shortened by 2 bases and J by 2 bases, with 15 bases between the two germline ends. CDR1 and CDR2 from the germline V gene are MNHEY and SVGAGI. CDR3 sequence: CASSYHIREGNYGYTF. In DNA, the CDR3 is TGTGCCAGCAGTTACCATATCAGGGAAGGAAACTATGGCTACACCTTC.

J is TRBJ1-5 and V is TRBV6-6; 8 bases match TRBD1. The CDR3 loop spans 14 amino acids. Germline-derived CDR1 and CDR2 are MNHNY and SVGAGI (reference sequence). V shed 9 bases and J 2 bases; nucleotides not matched to a gene: 6. In DNA, the CDR3 is TGTGCCAGTTCCGGGACAGGAGGCAATCAGCCCCAGCATTTT. It codes for CASSGTGGNQPQHF.

This clone was seen only a few times. The chain recombines TRBV30 with TRBJ1-5, with 9 bases matching TRBD1. The CDR3 is made up of 14 amino acids. The junction had 5 bases not matched to a gene; V was cut back by 3 bases and J by 5 bases. Looked up from germline, CDR1 is GTSNPN and CDR2 is SVGIG (reference sequence). The CDR3 is CAWSWGQGDQPQHF. The CDR3, as DNA: TGTGCCTGGAGCTGGGGACAGGGAGATCAGCCCCAGCATTTT.

The V and J genes are TRBV9 and TRBJ1-2; D is unclear. This CDR3 spans 14 amino acids. The germline V gene encodes CDR1 SGDLS and CDR2 YYNGEE. Trimming removed 4 bases at V and 0 bases at J, with 10 bases between. CDR3 nucleotide sequence: TGTGCCAGCAGCCCCCTTCCAGCTAACTATGGCTACACCTTC. It encodes CASSPLPANYGYTF.

The chain recombines TRBV28 with TRBJ1-2; unclear D gene. This CDR3 has 16 amino acids. Trimming pared 5 bases from V and 5 bases from J, leaving 21 bases between. Germline CDR1 reads MDHEN; CDR2 reads SYDVKM. The CDR3 here is CASSLPLLIGYYGYTF. Here the CDR3 DNA reads TGTGCCAGCAGTCTTCCTCTACTCATCGGTTATTATGGCTACACCTTC.

V is TRBV29-1 and J is TRBJ1-1; perhaps TRBD1 as D (6 bases). Germline CDR1 and CDR2: SQVTM and ANQGSEA. This CDR3 has 10 amino acids. Trimming left V 2 bases short and J 11 bases short, with 9 bases between. The CDR3 DNA reads as TGCAGCGTTGAATGGGGGCAGGCTTTCTTT. Protein: CSVEWGQAFF.

This clone has a handful of counts. The J gene is TRBJ1-1, the V gene TRBV11-1; D remains ambiguous. Germline values: CDR1 SGHAT, CDR2 FQDESV (reference sequence). Trimming stripped 5 bases from V and 0 bases from J, with 10 bases between. This CDR3 contains 14 residues. In DNA form, the CDR3 reads TGTGCCAGCAGCCCTCTGGGCATGAACACTGAAGCTTTCTTT. Residues: CASSPLGMNTEAFF.

The V call is TRBV5-4, the J call TRBJ1-2; 8 bases map to TRBD1. CDR1 is SGHNT, CDR2 YYREEE, per germline (reference sequence). This CDR3 spans 15 amino acids. With V trimmed by 4 bases and J by 8 bases, 13 bases remained unmatched. CDR3 region: CASSARTGGQGGYTF. CDR3 nucleotide sequence: TGTGCCAGCAGCGCGCGAACAGGGGGTCAAGGAGGCTACACCTTC.

This chain links TRBV9 with TRBJ2-3; D possibly corresponds to TRBD2 (5 bases). This CDR3 is built from 14 residues. Germline-derived CDR1 and CDR2 are SGDLS and YYNGEE. V dropped 0 bases and J dropped 0 bases, with 5 bases sitting between them. The CDR3 coding sequence is TGTGCCAGCAGCGTAGGCGGGAGCACAGATACGCAGTATTTT. It codes for CASSVGGSTDTQYF. Variable domain in full (rest from reference TRBV9 and TRBJ2-3): DSGVTQTPKHLITATGQRVTLRCSPRSGDLSVYWYQQSLDQGLQFLIQYYNGEERAKGNILERFSAQQFPDLHSELNLSSLELGDSALYFCASSVGGSTDTQYFGPGTRLTVL.

The V and J genes are TRBV6-7 and TRBJ2-7; TRBD1 matches at 7 bases. TRBV6-7 is known as an ORF, though its function is uncertain. The V and J ends lost 0 bases and 3 bases, in that order; junction bases with no gene match: 8. The CDR3 extends over 16 amino acids. The DNA for the CDR3 is TGTGCCAGCAGTTACTCGACCGGGACAGAGGGCTACGAGCAGTACTTC. Encoded protein: CASSYSTGTEGYEQYF.

This clone was observed a single time. This chain uses TRBV5-4 with TRBJ1-1; D is possibly TRBD1 (5 bases). V lost 0 bases to trimming and J lost 4 bases, with 10 bases between them. Germline CDR1 SGHNT, CDR2 YYREEE (reference sequence). This CDR3 comprises 14 residues. The CDR3 nucleotides read TGTGCCAGCAGCTTGGCATGGGGGGTCACTGAAGCTTTCTTT. It translates to CASSLAWGVTEAFF.

The V gene is TRBV11-3, the J gene TRBJ2-7, with 13 bases lining up with TRBD2. CDR1 is SGHNT, CDR2 YENEEA, per germline. This CDR3 is built from 16 residues. Losses at the gene ends were 5 bases for V and 2 bases for J; bases not matched to a gene: 6. CDR3 loop: CASSPLGLAGAYEQYF. As DNA, the CDR3 is TGTGCCAGCAGCCCACTAGGACTAGCGGGGGCCTACGAGCAGTACTTC.

V usage is TRBV7-9 and J usage is TRBJ1-2; possible D gene TRBD1, 6 bases. Germline V gene lookup returns CDR1 SEHNR and CDR2 FQNEAQ (reference sequence). V shed 4 bases and J shed 8 bases, with 20 bases lying between them. The CDR3 is 15 amino acids. CDR3 protein: CASSYGGAPREGYTF. Written as DNA, the CDR3 is TGTGCCAGCAGCTACGGGGGGGCGCCCCGGGAGGGCTACACCTTC.

J is TRBJ2-5 and V is TRBV6-1; TRBD2 matches 8 bases. The junction had 6 bases not matched to a gene; V was cut back by 2 bases and J by 1 base. Germline V gene lookup returns CDR1 MNHNS and CDR2 SASEGT. CDR3 length equals 16 residues. Written as DNA, the CDR3 is TGTGCCAGCAGTGAACTGACGCGGGAGGTCCAAGAGACCCAGTACTTC. Amino acids: CASSELTREVQETQYF.

CDR3 protein: CASSIDGWVEAFF. The CDR3 DNA reads as TGTGCCAGCAGCATCGACGGGTGGGTCGAAGCTTTCTTT. The chain joins TRBV7-9 to TRBJ1-1, with D uncertain. This CDR3 is 13 amino acids long. Per germline, CDR1 SEHNR and CDR2 FQNEAQ (reference sequence). V lost 5 bases and J 8 bases, leaving 15 bases between the germline ends.